This T cell receptor (beta chain) was sequenced for a study of blood T cells in healthy people across ages. The wider study: The template switching approach captured approximately one barcoded beta molecule for every two T cells.

Using a J-beta primer mix together with a sample-barcoded 5' primer, a second PCR was run for about 6 to 11 cycles. Via MiXCR, TCRdb re-called the 5' RACE reads, giving one row per CDR3 protein. Of roughly 1.5 million distinct CDR3 sequences listed, approximately 43% are singletons. There are 13 residues in the CDR3. Germline-derived CDR1 and CDR2 are MDHEN and SYDVKM. Trimming left V 6 bases short and J 5 bases short, with 11 bases between. The draw of peripheral blood yielded roughly 9.1 milliliters from each donor. As regards this clonotype: No antigen is known for it.

Findings of the study overall: Diversity of TCR beta per million T cells declined in a roughly linear way with age.

The source of this sequence is a woman younger than 35 in good health. V usage is TRBV28 and J usage is TRBJ2-1; D possibly corresponds to TRBD1 (6 bases). The sequenced material came from blood. CDR3: CASRLPGDNEQFF. Written as DNA, the CDR3 is TGTGCCAGCAGATTACCAGGGGACAATGAGCAGTTCTTC.